This TCR beta chain was sequenced for a study of T cell responses to AZD1222 COVID-19 vaccine (dated by TCRdb to about 2021). As for the study more broadly: A total of 233 trial participants underwent TCR sequencing, of whom nearly 210 had received two doses of AZD1222 and approximately 26 had received two doses of the MenACWY control vaccine. Trial participants were enrolled by age into 18-55, 56-69 and 70-plus year subgroups, with around 140, 26 and 57 TCR-sequenced participants respectively. What the research found in general, with its limitations: The whole spike protein was spanned by vaccine-associated CD4 TCRs, and dominant responses were seen in regions 160-218 and 743-854. The 56-69-year group was small, and its depth increase did not reach significance, likely because of low power. Nearly half of unique spike-specific TCRs reportedly recognized epitopes outside regions mutated in the B.1.351 and B.1.1.7 variants. Spike-specific TCR breadth and depth rose significantly after two AZD1222 doses compared with day 0 and with MenACWY recipients. Because no day 14 peak-response samples were available, the repertoires could be characterized only after the peak T cell response. Conclusions about previously exposed vaccinees are limited, since just five to seven AZD1222 recipients were seropositive for SARS-CoV-2 at baseline. Most participants were white British and females outnumbered males, and the authors suggested that clonal diversity may have been underestimated.

The CDR3 regions of human TCRbeta chains were analyzed by immunosequencing. The paper's data handling went like this. Repertoire TCRs were matched against a reference library of SARS-CoV-2-specific TCRs generated with the MIRA antigen-specificity platform. Breadth was defined as the fraction of unique TCRs that were SARS-CoV-2-associated. Depth was defined as the fraction of total T cells that were SARS-CoV-2-associated. Using the MIRA data, each spike-specific TCR was mapped to the spike region that the TCR reacts to and placed in a CD4 or CD8 class. Log10-transformed breadth and depth values were compared by one-way ANOVA with Sidak's multiple comparisons tests. This is the immuneACCESS table as TCRdb keeps it, with only in-frame sequences that have V and J called. A part of the clones is gone; compared with another copy, unresolved V genes explain less than half, and the rest is unexplained. V, J and clone size are those of that table, while D and trimming were read from the DNA. The sample profile shows approximately 150,000 clones; around 90% of them were found once. 5% to 5.5% of the sample is taken by the ten largest.

Worth noting for this clone: Its antigen is still unknown. Nothing much larger sits one base from this clone, and base qualities are not available.

Taken with the paper, the label for time point translates to: about 28 days (+/-7) after the second vaccine dose. What this sample's treatment or condition label stands for: meningococcal conjugate vaccine given as trial control. Vaccinee samples were obtained from the UK trials COV001 and COV002, which included a single-blind randomized controlled phase 2/3 trial of AZD1222 (ChAdOx1 nCoV-19) in healthy adults. For TCRbeta chain sequencing, PBMC samples were collected from trial participants at day 0 and at day 28 after the second dose. The germline V gene sets CDR1 to SGDLS and CDR2 to YYNGEE. The germline V end is reduced by 3 bases and the J end by 8 bases; junction bases left unmatched: 4. The CDR3 has 12 amino acids, counting the end cysteine and phenylalanine. CDR3 DNA is the only sequence kept; it has 36 bases, read in frame from the first base.

Here the chain combines TRBV9 and TRBJ1-1, and 7 junction bases match TRBD1. This sequence originates from an adult who received the MenACWY meningococcal vaccine as a control. Sequenced here: peripheral blood, sampled 28 days after the second dose of the MenACWY control vaccine. The CDR3 reads CASSGRQGEAFF. Here is the DNA: TGTGCCAGCAGCGGTCGACAGGGCGAAGCTTTCTTT.